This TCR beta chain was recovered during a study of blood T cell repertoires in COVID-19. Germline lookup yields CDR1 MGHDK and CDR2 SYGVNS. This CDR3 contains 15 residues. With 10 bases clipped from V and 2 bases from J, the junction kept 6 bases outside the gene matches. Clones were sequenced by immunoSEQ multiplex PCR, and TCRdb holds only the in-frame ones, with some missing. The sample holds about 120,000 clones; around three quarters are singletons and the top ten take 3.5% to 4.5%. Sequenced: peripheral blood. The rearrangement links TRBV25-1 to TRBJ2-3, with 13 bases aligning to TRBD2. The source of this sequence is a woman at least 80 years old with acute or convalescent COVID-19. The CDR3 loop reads CATSTSGGNTDTQYF. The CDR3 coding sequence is TGTGCCACTTCGACTAGCGGGGGGAACACAGATACGCAGTATTTT.